Given below is one T cell receptor (beta chain) in context. Its antigen is still unknown. The data originate from a study of beta chain features in type 1 diabetes. Study-level results: Any role of HLA type in TCRB rearrangement remained unresolved here. TCRB repertoires of naive, central memory and Treg cells appeared more similar among patients than among healthy donors.

V lost 2 bases and J lost 3, with 11 bases in between. CDR1 and CDR2 from the germline V gene are SGDLS and YYNGEE. The CDR3 totals 14 residues. Expressed TCRB transcripts were sequenced because the isolated RNA had all been reverse transcribed beforehand. The read count averaged roughly 3.5 million across naive, central memory and regulatory T cell samples. The protocol was immunoSEQ multiplex PCR, while the TCRdb copy is restricted to in-frame clones and leaves out a portion. The sample holds 400,000 to 450,000 clones, around 14% seen once. The authors obtained over 95% purity in all sorted populations.

The chain couples TRBV9 to TRBJ1-1; D gene unclear. The clonotype originates from a man aged 25 to 40 in good health. The sequenced sample was naive CD4+ T cells from blood. The CDR3 nucleotides are TGTGCCAGCAGCGTTGGGATCTTTGACACTGAAGCTTTCTTT. This gives the protein CASSVGIFDTEAFF. The whole variable domain, filled in from reference TRBV9 and TRBJ1-1, reads DSGVTQTPKHLITATGQRVTLRCSPRSGDLSVYWYQQSLDQGLQFLIQYYNGEERAKGNILERFSAQQFPDLHSELNLSSLELGDSALYFCASSVGIFDTEAFFGQGTRLTVV.